This T cell receptor beta chain derives from a study of blood T cell repertoires in COVID-19. Study details: Spain, Italy and the United States supplied samples that represented acute and convalescent COVID-19.

The authors' processing: Amplification with reference gene primers provided the estimates of nucleated cell counts. Measured with immunoSEQ multiplex PCR; TCRdb has only the in-frame clones, and not every one. V and J calls and clone size come straight from that table; D and trimming were deduced from the DNA. The profile shows roughly 180,000 clones, about 85% of them singletons. Germline CDR1 and CDR2: KGHDR and SFDVKD. The CDR3 has 13 residues. V trimming: 3 bases; J trimming: 6 bases; junction bases outside the gene matches: 4. The specimen was peripheral blood. The origin of this receptor is a man between 60 and 70 years old who had recovered from COVID-19. The V call is TRBV24-1, the J call TRBJ2-7, with 7 bases fitting TRBD2. CDR3 coding DNA: TGTGCCACCAGTGATCCCCGCGGGGGCGAGCAGTACTTC. Protein sequence: CATSDPRGGEQYF.